This T cell receptor (beta chain) was documented in a study of T cells in Graves' hyperthyroidism and ophthalmopathy (dated by TCRdb to between 2019 and 2020). At the level of the whole study: Peripheral blood samples were taken at the time of initial diagnosis, prior to any treatment. A discovery cohort of fewer than 110 patients, about 40 with Graves' ophthalmopathy and approximately 57 with stable Graves' hyperthyroidism, was used to find distinguishing TCR V-J signatures. Prospective prediction of ophthalmopathy was tested in an independent validation cohort consisting of about 20 hyperthyroidism patients and around 16 patients who later progressed to ophthalmopathy. The 100 discovery patients were randomly split 7:3 into training and test sets. In several Graves' hyperthyroidism patients, the study also compared T-cell repertoires from thyroid tissue with T-cell repertoires from blood. After sampling, hyperthyroidism patients received methimazole starting at 30 mg daily, and ophthalmopathy patients received high-dose intravenous methylprednisolone. The paper reports TCR Vbeta CDR3 sequencing of 135 peripheral blood samples: approximately 43 ophthalmopathy, under 80 hyperthyroidism and approximately 17 progressor patients.

TCR beta CDR3 regions were amplified from RNA transcripts. The first round of RT-PCR for the TCR CDR3 was performed with the HTBI primer set and the Qiagen OneStep RT-PCR kit. The libraries were constructed in a second round of multiplex PCR and then size-selected and purified. Paired-end sequencing of the libraries was performed with 100 bp reads on an Illumina HiSeq2000. The paper's processing steps were these. Raw data were processed with SOAPnuke, discarding reads with adapters, uncalled bases, mean Phred below 15, or no exact constant-primer or identifier match. COPE v1.2.5 was used to merge the high-quality paired reads, and each unique nucleotide sequence was defined as a clonotype. Clonotypes were aligned to IMGT TRBV, TRBD and TRBJ reference segments using MiTCR v1.1. Analysis was restricted to V-J combinations with a frequency above 0.0001, which covered roughly 99% of repertoires. A TCS score was defined as the ratio between F50 (clonal expansion) and ExV (chaos), using BLOSUM62-based TCRdist between CDR3 peptides within each V-J. Welch's t-statistics and random forest reduced roughly 530 V-J features to 13, which were used in a naive Bayes classifier (R e1071). TCRdb itself trimmed the public reads at Q25 with fastp, ran MiXCR and retained productive beta chains. Every CDR3 protein is listed once, alongside the most common genes and DNA of its rows. TCRdb's processing, not the study's, gives the V and J calls here. The table for this sample lists around 560,000 distinct CDR3 sequences; over 15% of them were counted only once. Jointly, the top ten make up under 20% of the sample.

Stable Graves' hyperthyroidism was defined as the absence of progression to ophthalmopathy over 18 months of follow-up. Hyperthyroidism patients were aged 18 to 65 years and newly diagnosed, with disease duration of less than 2 months. The study excluded patients with uncontrolled infections, other autoimmune diseases, pregnancy or lactation. Diagnoses relied on clinical symptoms, serum thyroxine and TRAb, thyroid ultrasound and orbital computed tomography. PBMCs were isolated from approximately 10 ml of fresh peripheral blood by Ficoll-Paque density gradient centrifugation. Total RNA was extracted with Trizol reagent, and quality was checked on an Agilent 2100 Bioanalyzer. This clonotype was found a few times. The target of this receptor is not known. No much larger clone is present one base from it, and per-base qualities are unavailable. The research as a whole found: Most expanded thyroid clonotypes (frequency above 0.001) were also detected in blood, suggesting blood repertoires may reflect thyroid immune responses. In validation, the model predicted progression to ophthalmopathy a median of approximately 6.6 months before onset, with over 60% sensitivity and almost 75% specificity. Sample size was not statistically predetermined, and investigators were not blinded to group allocation. A 13 V-J signature model separated ophthalmopathy from stable hyperthyroidism, with nearly 90% sensitivity and just under 84% specificity in cross-validation and 80%/75% in testing.

The sample was blood. The sequence was collected from a woman aged 18-29 years with Graves' hyperthyroidism.

DNA sequence: TGTGCCACCAGTGATTCAGGACTAGCGGGAGTCAATGAGCAGTTCTTC. Translated, this gives CATSDSGLAGVNEQFF. The chain is encoded by TRBV24-1 joined to TRBJ2-1, with 13 bases in between that match TRBD2. CDR1 and CDR2, per the germline V gene, are KGHDR and SFDVKD. After removal of 2 bases from V and 6 bases from J, the junction retains 3 bases not matched to a gene. Spanning cysteine to phenylalanine, the CDR3 consists of 16 amino acids. Kept here is only the CDR3 DNA, which spans 48 bases and is read in frame from base 1.